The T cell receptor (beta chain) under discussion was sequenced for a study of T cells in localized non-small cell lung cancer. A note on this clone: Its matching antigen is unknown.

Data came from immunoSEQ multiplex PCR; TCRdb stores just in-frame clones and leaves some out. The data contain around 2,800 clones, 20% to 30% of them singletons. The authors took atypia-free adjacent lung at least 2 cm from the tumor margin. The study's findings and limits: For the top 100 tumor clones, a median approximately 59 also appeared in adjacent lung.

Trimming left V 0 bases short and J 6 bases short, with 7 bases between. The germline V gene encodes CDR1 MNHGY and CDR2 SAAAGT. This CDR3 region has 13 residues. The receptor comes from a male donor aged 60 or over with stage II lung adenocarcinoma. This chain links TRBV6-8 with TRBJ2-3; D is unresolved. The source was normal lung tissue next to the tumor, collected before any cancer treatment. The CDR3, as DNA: TGTGCCAGCAGTTACTCGAATGGGGATACGCAGTATTTT. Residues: CASSYSNGDTQYF.